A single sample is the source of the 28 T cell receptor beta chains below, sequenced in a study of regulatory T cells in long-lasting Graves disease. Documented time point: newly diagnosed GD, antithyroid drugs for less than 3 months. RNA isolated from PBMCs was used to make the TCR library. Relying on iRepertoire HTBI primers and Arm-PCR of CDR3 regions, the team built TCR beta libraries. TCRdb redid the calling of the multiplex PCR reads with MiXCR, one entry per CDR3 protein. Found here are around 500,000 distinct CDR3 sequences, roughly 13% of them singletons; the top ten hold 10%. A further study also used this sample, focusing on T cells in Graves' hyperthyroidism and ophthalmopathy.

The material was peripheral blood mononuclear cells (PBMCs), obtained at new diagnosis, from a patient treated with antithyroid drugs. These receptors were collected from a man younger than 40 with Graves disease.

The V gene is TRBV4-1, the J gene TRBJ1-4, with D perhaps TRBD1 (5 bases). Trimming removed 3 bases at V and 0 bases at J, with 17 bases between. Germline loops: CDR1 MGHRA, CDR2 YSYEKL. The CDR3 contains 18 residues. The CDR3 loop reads CASSHGRAGASTNEKLFF. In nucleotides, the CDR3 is TGCGCCAGCAGCCACGGCAGGGCCGGGGCATCAACTAATGAAAAACTGTTTTTT.

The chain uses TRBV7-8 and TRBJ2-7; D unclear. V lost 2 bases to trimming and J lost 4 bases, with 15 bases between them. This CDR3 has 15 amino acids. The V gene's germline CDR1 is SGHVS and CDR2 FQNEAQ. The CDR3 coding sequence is TGTGCCAGCAGCTTATCCAAACAAATCTGGTACGAGCAGTACTTC. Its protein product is CASSLSKQIWYEQYF.

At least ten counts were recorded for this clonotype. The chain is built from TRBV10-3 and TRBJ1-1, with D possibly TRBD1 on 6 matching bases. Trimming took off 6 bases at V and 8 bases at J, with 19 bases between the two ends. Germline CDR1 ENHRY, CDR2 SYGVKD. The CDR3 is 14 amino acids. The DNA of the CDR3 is TGTGCCATCAGCCGGGACCGGGACACAGGGGAAGCTTTCTTT. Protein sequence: CAISRDRDTGEAFF.

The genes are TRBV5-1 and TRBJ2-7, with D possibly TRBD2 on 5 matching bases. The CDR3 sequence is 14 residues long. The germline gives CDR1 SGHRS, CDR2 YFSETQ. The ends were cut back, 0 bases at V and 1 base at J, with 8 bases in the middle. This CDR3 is CASSLGAESYEQYF. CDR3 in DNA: TGCGCCAGCAGCTTGGGAGCGGAGTCCTACGAGCAGTACTTC. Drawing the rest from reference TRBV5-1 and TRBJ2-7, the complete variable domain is KAGVTQTPRYLIKTRGQQVTLSCSPISGHRSVSWYQQTPGQGLQFLFEYFSETQRNKGNFPGRFSGRQFSNSRSEMNVSTLELGDSALYLCASSLGAESYEQYFGPGTRLTVT.

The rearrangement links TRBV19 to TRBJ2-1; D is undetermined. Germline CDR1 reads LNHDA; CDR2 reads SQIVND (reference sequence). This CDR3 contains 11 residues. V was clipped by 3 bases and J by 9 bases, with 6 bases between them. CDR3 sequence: CASSMWSEQFF. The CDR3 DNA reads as TGTGCCAGTAGTATGTGGTCTGAGCAGTTCTTC.

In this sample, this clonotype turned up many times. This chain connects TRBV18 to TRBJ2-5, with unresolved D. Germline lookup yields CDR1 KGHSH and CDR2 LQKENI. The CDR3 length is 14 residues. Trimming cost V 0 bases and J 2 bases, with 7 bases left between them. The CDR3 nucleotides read TGTGCCAGCTCACCACCGTCCAGTCAAGAGACCCAGTACTTC. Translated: CASSPPSSQETQYF.

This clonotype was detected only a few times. The CDR3 region is CASSPKGRTLNEKLFF. CDR3 coding DNA: TGTGCCAGCAGCCCCAAGGGGAGGACCTTAAATGAAAAACTGTTTTTT. The chain joins TRBV7-9 to TRBJ1-4; D perhaps matches TRBD1 (5 bases). Looked up from germline, CDR1 is SEHNR and CDR2 is FQNEAQ (reference sequence). This CDR3 contains 16 residues. V was clipped by 5 bases and J by 5 bases, with 18 bases between them.

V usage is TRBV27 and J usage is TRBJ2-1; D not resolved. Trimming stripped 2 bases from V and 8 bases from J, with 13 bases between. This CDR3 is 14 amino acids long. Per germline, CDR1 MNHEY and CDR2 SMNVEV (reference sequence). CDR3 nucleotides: TGTGCCAGCAGTTTACTAGACCTAGTGGATGAGCAGTTCTTC. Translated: CASSLLDLVDEQFF.

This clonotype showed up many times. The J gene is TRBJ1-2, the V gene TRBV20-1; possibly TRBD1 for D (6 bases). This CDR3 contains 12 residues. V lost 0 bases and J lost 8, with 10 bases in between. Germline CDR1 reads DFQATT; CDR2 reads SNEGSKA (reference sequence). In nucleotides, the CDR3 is TGCAGTGCTAGAGAGGGGGCGGACGGCTACACCTTC. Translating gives CSAREGADGYTF.

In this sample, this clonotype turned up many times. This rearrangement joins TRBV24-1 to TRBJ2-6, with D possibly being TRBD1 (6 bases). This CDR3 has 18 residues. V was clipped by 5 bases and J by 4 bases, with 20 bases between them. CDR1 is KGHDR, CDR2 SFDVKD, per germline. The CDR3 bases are TGTGCCACCAGTGCTAAGTCAGGGGACCCTTCGGGGGCCAACGTCCTGACTTTC. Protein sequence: CATSAKSGDPSGANVLTF.

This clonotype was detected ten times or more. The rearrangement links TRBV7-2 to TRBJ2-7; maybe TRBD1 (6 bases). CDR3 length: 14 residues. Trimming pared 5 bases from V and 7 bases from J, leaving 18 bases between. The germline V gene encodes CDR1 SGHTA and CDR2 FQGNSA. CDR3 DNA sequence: TGTGCCAGCAGCCCACAGGGTACGGGCCGGGAGCAGTACTTC. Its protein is CASSPQGTGREQYF.

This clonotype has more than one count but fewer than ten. The CDR3 DNA reads TGCAGCGTTGAAGGGGACTATTTCCCTGGGGGCTACACCTTC. Translated: CSVEGDYFPGGYTF. The rearrangement joins TRBV29-1 to TRBJ1-2, with D tentatively TRBD1 (5 bases). Germline V gene sequence: CDR1 SQVTM, CDR2 ANQGSEA. The V end was cut by 1 base, the J end by 8 bases, with 17 bases between. The CDR3 has 14 amino acids.

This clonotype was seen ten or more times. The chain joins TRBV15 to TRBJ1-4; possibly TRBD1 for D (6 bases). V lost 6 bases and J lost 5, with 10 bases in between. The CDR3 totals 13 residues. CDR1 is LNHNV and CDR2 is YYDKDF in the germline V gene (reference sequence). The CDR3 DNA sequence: TGTGCCACCAGGGCAGGGGTGAATGAAAAACTGTTTTTT. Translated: CATRAGVNEKLFF. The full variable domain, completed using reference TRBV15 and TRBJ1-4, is DAMVIQNPRYQVTQFGKPVTLSCSQTLNHNVMYWYQQKSSQAPKLLFHYYDKDFNNEADTPDNFQSRRPNTSFCFLDIRSPGLGDTAMYLCATRAGVNEKLFFGSGTQLSVL.

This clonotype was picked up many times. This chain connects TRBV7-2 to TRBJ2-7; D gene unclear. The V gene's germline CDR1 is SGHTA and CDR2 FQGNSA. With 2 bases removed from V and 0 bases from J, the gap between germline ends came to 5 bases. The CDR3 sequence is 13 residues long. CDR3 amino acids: CASSLSGSYEQYF. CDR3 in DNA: TGTGCCAGCAGCTTATCTGGCTCCTACGAGCAGTACTTC.

The CDR3 sequence: CASSHWTGEMVRTQYF. CDR3 DNA sequence: TGCGCCAGCAGCCACTGGACAGGGGAAATGGTCCGTACGCAGTATTTT. This chain connects TRBV4-1 to TRBJ2-3; 9 positions agree with TRBD1. There are 16 residues in the CDR3. The germline V gene encodes CDR1 MGHRA and CDR2 YSYEKL. Trimming at V came to 3 bases and at J to 8 bases, leaving 12 bases not matched to a gene.

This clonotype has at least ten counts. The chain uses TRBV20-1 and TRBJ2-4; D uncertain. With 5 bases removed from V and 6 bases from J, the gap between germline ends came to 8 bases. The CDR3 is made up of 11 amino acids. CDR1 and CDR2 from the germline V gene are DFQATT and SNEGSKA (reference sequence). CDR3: CSAQQRNIQYF. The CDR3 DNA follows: TGCAGTGCTCAACAACGAAACATTCAGTACTTC.

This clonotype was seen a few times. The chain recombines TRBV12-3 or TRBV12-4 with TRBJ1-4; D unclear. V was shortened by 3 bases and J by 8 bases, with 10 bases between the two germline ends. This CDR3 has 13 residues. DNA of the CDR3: TGTGCCAGCAGTTTTAAGGGCGGGGAAAAACTGTTTTTT. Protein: CASSFKGGEKLFF.

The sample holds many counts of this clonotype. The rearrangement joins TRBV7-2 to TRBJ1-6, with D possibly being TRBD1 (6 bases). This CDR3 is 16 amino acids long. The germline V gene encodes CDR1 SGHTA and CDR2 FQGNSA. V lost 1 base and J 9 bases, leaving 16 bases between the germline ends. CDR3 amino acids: CASSLVDSGGSSPLHF. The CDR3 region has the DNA TGTGCCAGCAGCTTAGTGGACAGCGGCGGGTCTTCACCCCTCCACTTT.

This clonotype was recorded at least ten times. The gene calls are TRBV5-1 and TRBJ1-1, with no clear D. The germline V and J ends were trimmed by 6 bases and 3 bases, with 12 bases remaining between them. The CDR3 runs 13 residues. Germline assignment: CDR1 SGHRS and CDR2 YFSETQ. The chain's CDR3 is CASNLLGHTEAFF. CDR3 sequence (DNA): TGCGCCAGCAACCTTCTAGGTCACACTGAAGCTTTCTTT.

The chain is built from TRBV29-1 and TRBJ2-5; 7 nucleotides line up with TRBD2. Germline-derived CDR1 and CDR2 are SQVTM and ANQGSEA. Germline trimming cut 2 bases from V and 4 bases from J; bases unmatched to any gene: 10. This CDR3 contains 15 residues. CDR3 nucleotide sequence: TGCAGCGTTGAATCCGGGGAGGGGAGGGGAGAGACCCAGTACTTC. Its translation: CSVESGEGRGETQYF.

Here the CDR3 DNA reads TGCAGTGCTAGAGATGAAACCCTGACCTATGGCTACACCTTC. It specifies CSARDETLTYGYTF. The chain joins TRBV20-1 to TRBJ1-2; D not certain. This CDR3 has 14 amino acids. The germline V gene has CDR1 DFQATT and CDR2 SNEGSKA (reference sequence). V lost 0 bases to trimming and J lost 4 bases, with 12 bases between them.

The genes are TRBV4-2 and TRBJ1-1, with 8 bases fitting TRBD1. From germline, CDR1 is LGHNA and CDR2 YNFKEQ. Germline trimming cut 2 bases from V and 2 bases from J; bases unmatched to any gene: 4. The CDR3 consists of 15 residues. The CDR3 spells CASSQPGTGNTEAFF. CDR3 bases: TGTGCCAGCAGCCAACCCGGGACAGGCAACACTGAAGCTTTCTTT.

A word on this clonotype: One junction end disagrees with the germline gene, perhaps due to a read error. The CDR3 DNA reads TGTGCCAGCTCTAGGGACTCCTACGAGCAGCACTTC. Its translation is CASSRDSYEQHF. V and J are TRBV7-2 and TRBJ2-7, with D maybe TRBD2 (6 bases). Per the germline V gene, CDR1 is SGHTA and CDR2 is FQGNSA. CDR3 length: 12 residues.

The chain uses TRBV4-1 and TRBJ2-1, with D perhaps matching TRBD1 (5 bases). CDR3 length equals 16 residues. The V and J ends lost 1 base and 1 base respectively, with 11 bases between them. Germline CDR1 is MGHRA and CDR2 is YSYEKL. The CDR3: CASSQGGPGSYNEQFF. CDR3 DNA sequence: TGCGCCAGCAGCCAAGGGGGCCCCGGGTCCTACAATGAGCAGTTCTTC.

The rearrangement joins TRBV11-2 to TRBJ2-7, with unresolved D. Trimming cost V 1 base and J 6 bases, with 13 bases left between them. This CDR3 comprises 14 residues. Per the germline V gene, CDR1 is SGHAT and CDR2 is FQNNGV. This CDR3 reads CASSLVGSMGEQYF. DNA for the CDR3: TGTGCCAGCAGCTTAGTCGGAAGTATGGGCGAGCAGTACTTC.

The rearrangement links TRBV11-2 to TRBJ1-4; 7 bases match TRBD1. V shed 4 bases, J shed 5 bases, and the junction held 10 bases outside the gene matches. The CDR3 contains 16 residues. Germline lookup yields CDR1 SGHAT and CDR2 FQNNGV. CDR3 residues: CASSSGGGGGNEKLFF. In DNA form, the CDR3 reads TGTGCCAGCAGCTCAGGGGGGGGAGGGGGCAATGAAAAACTGTTTTTT.

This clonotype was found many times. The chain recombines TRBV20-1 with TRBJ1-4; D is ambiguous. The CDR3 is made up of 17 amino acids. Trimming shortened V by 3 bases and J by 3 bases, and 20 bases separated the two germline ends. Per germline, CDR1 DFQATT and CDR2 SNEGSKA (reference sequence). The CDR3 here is CSASLTYRGKANEKLFF. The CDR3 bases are TGCAGTGCTAGCCTTACATATAGAGGGAAGGCTAATGAAAAACTGTTTTTT.

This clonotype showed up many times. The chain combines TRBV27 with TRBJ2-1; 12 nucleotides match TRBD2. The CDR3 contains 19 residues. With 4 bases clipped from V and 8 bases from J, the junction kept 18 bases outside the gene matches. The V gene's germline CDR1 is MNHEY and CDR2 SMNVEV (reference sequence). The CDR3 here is CASSSPPGLAGPFVDEQFF. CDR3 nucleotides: TGTGCCAGCAGTTCCCCCCCCGGACTAGCGGGACCCTTCGTCGATGAGCAGTTCTTC.